This TCR beta chain was profiled in a study of glioma-infiltrating T cells. This clonotype was seen a handful of times. Using RNA template, CDR3s of TCR alpha and beta were amplified with iRepertoire arm-PCR. TCRdb independently ran MiXCR on the multiplex PCR reads; one entry per CDR3 protein. The sample has roughly 350,000 distinct CDR3 sequences; roughly two fifths are singletons. V gave up 9 bases and J gave up 2 bases, with 14 bases separating them. CDR3 length equals 13 residues. Germline values: CDR1 MDHEN, CDR2 SYDVKM. The sequence was obtained from a human donor with low-grade glioma or glioblastoma, undergoing nonglioma brain surgery, or in good health (not recorded which). Material: glioma tissue, nonneoplastic brain tissue, or PBMCs (not recorded which). The chain is built from TRBV28 and TRBJ2-7; possibly TRBD2 for D (6 bases). The CDR3 is CASLNRETYEQYF. Here the CDR3 DNA reads TGTGCCAGTCTTAACCGGGAGACCTACGAGCAGTACTTC.